Sequencing of this T cell receptor beta chain was carried out in a study of blood T cell repertoires in COVID-19. The CDR3 contains 15 residues. CDR1 MGHRA and CDR2 YSYEKL come from the germline V gene. Losses at the gene ends were 3 bases for V and 5 bases for J; bases not matched to a gene: 7. Under the authors' procedure: Scientists estimated how many nucleated cells there were by amplifying reference gene primers. Data came from immunoSEQ multiplex PCR; TCRdb stores just in-frame clones and leaves some out. That table is the source of V, J and clone size, and D and trimming were worked out from the DNA. Of 250,000 to 400,000 clones in the sample, roughly 88% were seen once.

The chain joins TRBV4-1 to TRBJ2-1, with 7 bases that match TRBD2. Sequenced material: peripheral blood. The receptor was isolated from a woman in her twenties or thirties with COVID-19, enrolled during active disease. CDR3 sequence: CASSHWAGVNNEQFF. As DNA, the CDR3 is TGCGCCAGCAGCCATTGGGCGGGGGTCAACAATGAGCAGTTCTTC.